This TCR beta chain was identified in a study of blood T cell repertoires in COVID-19. Study background: The United States, Italy and Spain supplied acute and convalescent COVID-19 samples. T cells, B-cell-depleted T cells, or PBMCs provided the cDNA or gDNA that served as material.

This clone was picked up a small number of times. Source study methods: The assay estimated nucleated cells by amplifying reference gene primers. The data were produced by immunoSEQ multiplex PCR, yet TCRdb's version contains in-frame clones alone and is incomplete. Clonal size and the V and J genes are those of that table, whereas D and trimming came from the DNA. Counted here are 160,000 or so clones, more than 75% occurring once; the ten biggest clones make up about 8.4%. The sequenced material came from peripheral blood. This sequence was found in a woman in her seventies with acute or convalescent COVID-19.

The CDR3 nucleotides read TGTGCCAGCAGCTTGCCTTGGACAGGGCCCACTGAAGCTTTCTTT. Its translation: CASSLPWTGPTEAFF. The rearrangement uses TRBV5-4 and TRBJ1-1; 8 bases are shared with TRBD1. Germline values: CDR1 SGHNT, CDR2 YYREEE (reference sequence). This CDR3 has 15 amino acids. J gave up 4 bases and V 1 base, and 6 bases lay outside the gene matches. The full variable domain, with the rest looked up from reference TRBV5-4 and TRBJ1-1, is ETGVTQSPTHLIKTRGQQVTLRCSSQSGHNTVSWYQQALGQGPQFIFQYYREEENGRGNFPPRFSGLQFPNYSSELNVNALELDDSALYLCASSLPWTGPTEAFFGQGTRLTVV.